This TCR beta chain emerged from a study of T cell responses to AZD1222 COVID-19 vaccine. Regarding the study as a whole: Every sample of the repertoires postdated the peak T cell response. Among AZD1222 vaccinees, only 5 to 7 were seropositive at baseline.

The data were produced by immunoSEQ multiplex PCR, yet TCRdb's version contains in-frame clones alone and is incomplete. The sample includes about 110,000 clones, approximately 92% of them seen just once. Concerning this clone: Its antigen is as yet unknown.

Both about-4-week and about-12-week second-dose recipients were combined. The sample in question was peripheral blood, obtained 28 days after the second AZD1222 dose. The TCR originated in an adult who received the AZD1222 COVID-19 vaccine.

CDR3 sequence: CASSPYRGSPSYEQYF. The CDR3 DNA reads as TGTGCCAGCAGCCCCTATAGGGGGTCCCCTTCCTACGAGCAGTACTTC. The genes are TRBV9 and TRBJ2-7, with D tentatively TRBD1 (6 bases). CDR1 is SGDLS, CDR2 YYNGEE, per germline. The CDR3 runs 16 residues. The V and J ends lost 4 bases and 1 base respectively, with 18 bases between them.